The T cell receptor (beta chain) under discussion was sequenced for a study of T cell responses to AZD1222 COVID-19 vaccine. Clones were sequenced by immunoSEQ multiplex PCR, and TCRdb holds only the in-frame ones, with some missing. Seen here are tens of thousands of clones, 80% to 85% observed once, and the top ten hold 18%. Germline V gene lookup returns CDR1 LNHDA and CDR2 SQIVND (reference sequence). Between the trimmed V and J ends, which lost 5 bases and 4 bases, there was a span of 15 bases. The CDR3 is made up of 14 amino acids. The sample consisted of peripheral blood, taken 28 days after the second AZD1222 dose. This chain connects TRBV19 to TRBJ2-7, with D unresolved. This TCR was sampled from an adult who received the AZD1222 COVID-19 vaccine. In DNA form, the CDR3 reads TGTGCCAGTAGTGAAACCCTCGCCGGGTACGAGCAGTACTTC. It codes for CASSETLAGYEQYF.